This T cell receptor beta chain was sequenced in a study of T cell responses to AZD1222 COVID-19 vaccine. Study-level points and caveats: Clonal diversity may have been underestimated in mostly white British donors. Repertoires were obtained only post-peak T cell response. Increased Spike-specific TCR breadth and depth were observed after two AZD1222 doses.

Both about-4-week and about-12-week second-dose recipients were combined. Sequencing was performed with immunoSEQ multiplex PCR; in TCRdb, only in-frame clones are kept and a portion is missing. The sample lists 120,000 or so clones; about 90% were seen once. This clone showed up just once. The target antigen is unknown. The receptor's source is an adult who received the AZD1222 COVID-19 vaccine. Source: peripheral blood, taken 28 days after the second AZD1222 dose.

The CDR3 here is CASSLISGTGTPNQPQHF. In DNA form, the CDR3 reads TGTGCCAGCAGTTTAATCTCCGGGACAGGGACTCCCAATCAGCCCCAGCATTTT. J is TRBJ1-5 and V is TRBV28, with TRBD1 identical over 9 bases. The CDR3 has 18 amino acids. V shed 2 bases, J shed 3 bases, and the junction held 11 bases outside the gene matches. Germline lookup yields CDR1 MDHEN and CDR2 SYDVKM.